These 14 T cell receptor beta chains originate from one sample sequenced in a study of T cell repertoires in cytomegalovirus infection. These TCRs' antigens remain unknown. MiXCR, run by TCRdb on the reads, gives a single entry per CDR3 protein. The sample lists 800,000 to 950,000 distinct CDR3 sequences, over 25% occurring once. The source material was cultured CD8+ T cells from PBMCs, sampled from culture after CMV antigen stimulation. Source of these receptors: a human donor in good health (CMV status not recorded). Some clones in this sample may be carry-over from other donors' samples.

This clonotype was seen at least ten times. The J gene is TRBJ2-1, the V gene TRBV7-2; possible D gene TRBD2, 6 bases. The CDR3 loop spans 14 amino acids. CDR1 and CDR2 (germline): SGHTA, FQGNSA. Trimming removed 5 bases at V and 10 bases at J, with 18 bases between. CDR3 sequence (DNA): TGTGCCAGCAGCCCCGGCGGGGCTCCTCGAGAGCAGTTCTTC. It encodes CASSPGGAPREQFF. The full variable domain, with the rest looked up from reference TRBV7-2 and TRBJ2-1, is GAGVSQSPSNKVTEKGKDVELRCDPISGHTALYWYRQSLGQGLEFLIYFQGNSAPDKSGLPSDRFSAERTGGSVSTLTIQRTQQEDSAVYLCASSPGGAPREQFFGPGTRLTVL.

The rearrangement links TRBV7-9 to TRBJ2-7, with D tentatively TRBD1 or TRBD2 (5 bases each). This CDR3 is 16 amino acids long. V was cut by 5 bases and J by 4 bases, with 21 bases left in between. Germline CDR1 reads SEHNR; CDR2 reads FQNEAQ (reference sequence). The CDR3 sequence is CASSPRMGVSPYEQYF. The CDR3 DNA follows: TGTGCCAGCAGCCCGCGGATGGGGGTTTCGCCTTACGAGCAGTACTTC.

The genes are TRBV4-1 and TRBJ1-2; D is unresolved. This CDR3 has 14 residues. V was cut by 6 bases and J by 3 bases, with 14 bases left in between. Germline-derived CDR1 and CDR2 are MGHRA and YSYEKL. CDR3 nucleotide sequence: TGCGCCAGCAGACCACCAAGGGCGGACTATGGCTACACCTTC. This encodes CASRPPRADYGYTF.

This chain links TRBV27 with TRBJ1-2; D may be TRBD1 (6 bases). The CDR3 is 14 residues long. Germline CDR1 is MNHEY and CDR2 is SMNVEV (reference sequence). The V gene lost 2 bases and the J gene lost 3 bases, with 10 bases spanning the gap. In DNA form, the CDR3 reads TGTGCCAGCAGTTTAAGGGGGGCTCACTATGGCTACACCTTC. Protein sequence: CASSLRGAHYGYTF.

As to this clonotype: Germline is not matched at one junction end, which may reflect a read error. The rearrangement joins TRBV7-6 to TRBJ2-7; D might be TRBD1 (6 bases). Germline CDR1 SGHVS, CDR2 FNYEAQ. The CDR3 has 17 residues. Here the CDR3 reads CVSSLGTGQLFSYEQYF. Written as DNA, the CDR3 is TGTGTCAGCAGCTTAGGAACTGGACAGCTCTTCTCCTACGAGCAGTACTTC. Full variable domain (missing parts from reference TRBV7-6 and TRBJ2-7): GAGVSQSPRYKVTKRGQDVALRCDPISGHVSLYWYRQALGQGPEFLTYFNYEAQQDKSGLPNDRFSAERPEGSISTLTIQRTEQRDSAMYRCVSSLGTGQLFSYEQYFGPGTRLTVT.

CDR3 nucleotide sequence: TGTGCCAGTAGGCGAACCCTGGAAGTACAGCCCCAGCATTTT. It translates to CASRRTLEVQPQHF. The genes are TRBV19 and TRBJ1-5; D unclear. The CDR3 consists of 14 residues. V was clipped by 6 bases and J by 7 bases, with 16 bases between them. From germline, CDR1 is LNHDA and CDR2 SQIVND (reference sequence).

This clonotype was seen at least ten times. The chain carries TRBV20-1 and TRBJ1-2; no firm D call. Germline V gene lookup returns CDR1 DFQATT and CDR2 SNEGSKA (reference sequence). The V end was cut by 0 bases, the J end by 8 bases, with 16 bases between. This CDR3 comprises 14 residues. In DNA, the CDR3 is TGCAGTGCTAGAGATGGAAGCAGAGACTGGGGCTACACCTTC. Its translation is CSARDGSRDWGYTF.

In this sample, this clonotype turned up many times. This chain links TRBV7-6 with TRBJ2-1, with 9 bases aligning to TRBD2. Unmatched junction bases numbered 16, after V lost 0 bases and J lost 7 bases. In germline, CDR1 is SGHVS, CDR2 FNYEAQ. This CDR3 region has 19 residues. CDR3 in DNA: TGTGCCAGCAGCTTAGCTCTGCTTAGGGGCGGGGGGGCTGGAAATGAGCAGTTCTTC. Residues: CASSLALLRGGGAGNEQFF.

The rearrangement links TRBV4-1 to TRBJ2-3, with D maybe TRBD1 (8 bases). V was shortened by 4 bases and J by 0 bases, with 17 bases between the two germline ends. Per germline, CDR1 MGHRA and CDR2 YSYEKL. This CDR3 has 17 amino acids. The CDR3 loop reads CASSRTGGGRSTDTQYF. The CDR3 region has the DNA TGCGCCAGCAGCCGAACAGGGGGGGGCCGCAGCACAGATACGCAGTATTTT.

The count of this clonotype is one. The J gene is TRBJ2-1, the V gene TRBV15, with 11 bases matching TRBD2. Germline lookup yields CDR1 LNHNV and CDR2 YYDKDF (reference sequence). CDR3 size: 16 residues. V lost 5 bases, J lost 0 bases, and 3 bases stayed unmatched. CDR3 protein: CATSDLAGGSYNEQFF. The CDR3 bases are TGTGCCACCAGCGATCTAGCGGGGGGCTCCTACAATGAGCAGTTCTTC.

This rearrangement joins TRBV10-3 to TRBJ1-2; the D gene is possibly TRBD1 (5 bases). The CDR3 sequence is 14 residues long. Germline lookup yields CDR1 ENHRY and CDR2 SYGVKD. With 0 bases removed from V and 9 bases from J, the gap between germline ends came to 14 bases. The CDR3 here is CAISESRGATSYTF. The CDR3 nucleotides are TGTGCCATCAGTGAGTCTCGGGGCGCGACGAGCTACACCTTC.

This clonotype was seen more than once but under ten times. The chain carries TRBV11-3 and TRBJ2-7; 7 nucleotides match TRBD1. V was pared by 4 bases and J by 0 bases, with 9 bases of the junction left unmatched. The CDR3 length is 16 residues. The germline gives CDR1 SGHNT, CDR2 YENEEA. This chain's CDR3 is CASSSPSTGNSYEQYV. Here the CDR3 DNA reads TGTGCCAGCAGCTCCCCTTCGACAGGGAACTCCTACGAGCAGTACGTC.

This clonotype was picked up one time. The DNA of the CDR3 is TGTGCCAGCAGTTACTCGGAGGGTTTGGACATTCAGTACTTC. Encoded protein: CASSYSEGLDIQYF. The chain has TRBV6-2 or TRBV6-3 and TRBJ2-4; D might be TRBD2 (6 bases). The CDR3 runs to 14 residues. V lost 0 bases and J lost 8, with 11 bases in between. In germline, CDR1 is MNHEY, CDR2 SVGEGT.

V gene TRBV7-3 combines with J gene TRBJ2-3, with D perhaps matching TRBD1 or TRBD2 (6 bases each). Trimming left V 4 bases short and J 6 bases short, with 14 bases between. The CDR3 covers 14 residues. The germline CDR1 and CDR2 sequences are SGHTA and FQGTGA. CDR3 DNA sequence: TGTGCCAGCAGCTCGGTCGGGGGCTTGGATACGCAGTATTTT. Amino acid sequence: CASSSVGGLDTQYF.